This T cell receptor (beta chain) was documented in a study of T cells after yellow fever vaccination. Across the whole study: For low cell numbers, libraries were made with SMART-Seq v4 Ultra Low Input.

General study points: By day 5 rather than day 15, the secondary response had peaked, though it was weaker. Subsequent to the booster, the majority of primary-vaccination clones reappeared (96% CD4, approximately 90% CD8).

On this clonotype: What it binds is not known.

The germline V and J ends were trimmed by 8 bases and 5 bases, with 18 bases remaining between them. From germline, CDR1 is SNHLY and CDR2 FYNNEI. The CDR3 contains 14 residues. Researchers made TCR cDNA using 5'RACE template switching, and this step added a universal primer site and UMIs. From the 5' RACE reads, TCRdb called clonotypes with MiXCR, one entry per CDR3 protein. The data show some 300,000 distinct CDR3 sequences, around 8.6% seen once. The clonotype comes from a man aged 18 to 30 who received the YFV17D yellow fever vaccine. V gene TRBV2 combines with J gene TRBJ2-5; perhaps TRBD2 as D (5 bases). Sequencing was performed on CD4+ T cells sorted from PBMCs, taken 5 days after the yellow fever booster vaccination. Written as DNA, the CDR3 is TGTGCCAGCGCGGATAGCGTGTTTCCTGAGACCCAGTACTTC. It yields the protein CASADSVFPETQYF.